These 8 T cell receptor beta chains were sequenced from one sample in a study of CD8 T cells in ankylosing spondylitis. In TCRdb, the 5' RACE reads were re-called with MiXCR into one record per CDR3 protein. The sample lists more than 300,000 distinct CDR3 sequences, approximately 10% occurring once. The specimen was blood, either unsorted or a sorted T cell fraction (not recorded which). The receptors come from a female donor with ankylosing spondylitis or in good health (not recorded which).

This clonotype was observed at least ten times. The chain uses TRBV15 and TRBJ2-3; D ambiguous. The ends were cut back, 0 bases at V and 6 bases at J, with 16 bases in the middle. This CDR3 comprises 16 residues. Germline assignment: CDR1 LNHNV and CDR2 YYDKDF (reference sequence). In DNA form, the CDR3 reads TGTGCCACCAGCAGAGATCCATCCAGCTCCGGGGATACGCAGTATTTT. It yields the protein CATSRDPSSSGDTQYF.

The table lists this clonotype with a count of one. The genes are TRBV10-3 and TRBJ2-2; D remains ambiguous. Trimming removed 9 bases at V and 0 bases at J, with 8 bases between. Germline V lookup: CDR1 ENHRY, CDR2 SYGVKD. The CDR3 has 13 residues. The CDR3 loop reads CAMGFSNTGELFF. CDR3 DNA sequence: TGTGCCATGGGATTCTCGAACACCGGGGAGCTGTTTTTT.

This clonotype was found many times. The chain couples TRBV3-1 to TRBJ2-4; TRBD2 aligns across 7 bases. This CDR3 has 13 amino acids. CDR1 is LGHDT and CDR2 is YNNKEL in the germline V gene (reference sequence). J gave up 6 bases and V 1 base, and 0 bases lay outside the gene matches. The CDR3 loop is CASSQGGGNIQYF. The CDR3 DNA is TGTGCCAGCAGCCAAGGGGGGGGAAACATTCAGTACTTC.

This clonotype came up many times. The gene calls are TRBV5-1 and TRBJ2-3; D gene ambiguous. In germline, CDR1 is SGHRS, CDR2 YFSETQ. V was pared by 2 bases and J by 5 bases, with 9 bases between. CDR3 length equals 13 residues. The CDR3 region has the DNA TGCGCCAGCAGCTTCGCGGTTGGAGATACGCAGTATTTT. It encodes CASSFAVGDTQYF.

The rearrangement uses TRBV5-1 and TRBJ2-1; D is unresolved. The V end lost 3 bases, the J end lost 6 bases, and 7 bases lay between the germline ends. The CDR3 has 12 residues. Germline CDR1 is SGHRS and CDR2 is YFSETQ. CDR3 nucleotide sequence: TGCGCCAGCAGCTGGTGGGGCAATGAGCAGTTCTTC. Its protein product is CASSWWGNEQFF. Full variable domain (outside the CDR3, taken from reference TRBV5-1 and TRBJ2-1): KAGVTQTPRYLIKTRGQQVTLSCSPISGHRSVSWYQQTPGQGLQFLFEYFSETQRNKGNFPGRFSGRQFSNSRSEMNVSTLELGDSALYLCASSWWGNEQFFGPGTRLTVL.

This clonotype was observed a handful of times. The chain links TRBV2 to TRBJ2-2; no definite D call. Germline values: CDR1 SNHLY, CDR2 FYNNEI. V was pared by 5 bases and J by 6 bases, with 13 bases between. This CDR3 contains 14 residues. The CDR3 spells CASSYLSRAGELFF. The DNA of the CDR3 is TGTGCCAGCAGTTACCTCTCTAGGGCCGGGGAGCTGTTTTTT.

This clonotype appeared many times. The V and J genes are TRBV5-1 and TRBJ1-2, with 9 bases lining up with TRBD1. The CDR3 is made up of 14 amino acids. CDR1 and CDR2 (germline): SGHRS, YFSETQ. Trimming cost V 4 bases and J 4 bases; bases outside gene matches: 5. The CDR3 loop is CASSGGTGPYGYTF. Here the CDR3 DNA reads TGCGCCAGCAGCGGCGGGACAGGGCCCTATGGCTACACCTTC.

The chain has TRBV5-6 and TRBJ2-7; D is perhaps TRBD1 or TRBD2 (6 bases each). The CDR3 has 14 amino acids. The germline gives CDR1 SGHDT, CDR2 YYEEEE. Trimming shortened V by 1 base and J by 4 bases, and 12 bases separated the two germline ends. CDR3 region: CASSLTGRRYEQYF. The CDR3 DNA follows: TGTGCCAGCAGCTTGACAGGGAGGAGGTACGAGCAGTACTTC.